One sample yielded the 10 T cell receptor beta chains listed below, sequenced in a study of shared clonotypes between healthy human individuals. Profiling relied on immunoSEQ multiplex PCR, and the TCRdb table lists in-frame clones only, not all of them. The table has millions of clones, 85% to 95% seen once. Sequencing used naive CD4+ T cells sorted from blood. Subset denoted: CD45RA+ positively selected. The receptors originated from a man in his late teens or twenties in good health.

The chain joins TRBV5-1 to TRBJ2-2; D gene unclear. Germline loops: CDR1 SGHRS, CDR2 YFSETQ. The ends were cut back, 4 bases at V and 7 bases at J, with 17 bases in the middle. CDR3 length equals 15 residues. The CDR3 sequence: CASSQDGLGIGELFF. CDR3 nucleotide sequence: TGCGCCAGCAGCCAGGACGGTCTCGGCATCGGGGAGCTGTTTTTT.

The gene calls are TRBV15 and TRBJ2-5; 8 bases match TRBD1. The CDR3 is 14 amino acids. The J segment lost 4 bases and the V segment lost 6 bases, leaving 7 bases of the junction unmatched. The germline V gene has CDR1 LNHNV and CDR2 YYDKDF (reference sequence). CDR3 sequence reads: CATSGTGAGETQYF. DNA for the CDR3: TGTGCCACCAGTGGGACAGGAGCTGGAGAGACCCAGTACTTC.

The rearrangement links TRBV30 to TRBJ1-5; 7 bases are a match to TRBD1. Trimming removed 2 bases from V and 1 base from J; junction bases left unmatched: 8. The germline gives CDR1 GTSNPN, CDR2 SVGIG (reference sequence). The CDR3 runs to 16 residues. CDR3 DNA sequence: TGTGCCTGGAGTCCCGGCGGCAGGGGGAGCAATCAGCCCCAGCATTTT. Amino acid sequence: CAWSPGGRGSNQPQHF.

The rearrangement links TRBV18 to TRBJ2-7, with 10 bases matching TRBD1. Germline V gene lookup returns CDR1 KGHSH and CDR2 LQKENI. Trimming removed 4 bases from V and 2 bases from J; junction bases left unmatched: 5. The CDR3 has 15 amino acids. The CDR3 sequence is CASSLGQGGTYEQYF. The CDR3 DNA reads TGTGCCAGCTCACTCGGACAGGGGGGTACCTACGAGCAGTACTTC.

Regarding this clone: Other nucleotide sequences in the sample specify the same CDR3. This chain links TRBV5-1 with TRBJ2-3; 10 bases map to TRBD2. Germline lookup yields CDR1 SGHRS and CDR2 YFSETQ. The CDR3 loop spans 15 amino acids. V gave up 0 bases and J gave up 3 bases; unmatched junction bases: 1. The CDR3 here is CASSLGSGGTDTQYF. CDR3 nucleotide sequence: TGCGCCAGCAGCTTGGGTAGCGGGGGGACAGATACGCAGTATTTT.

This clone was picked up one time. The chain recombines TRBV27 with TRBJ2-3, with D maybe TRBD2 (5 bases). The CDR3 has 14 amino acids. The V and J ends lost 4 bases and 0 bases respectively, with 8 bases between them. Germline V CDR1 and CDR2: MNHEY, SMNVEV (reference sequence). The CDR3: CASSYGVSTDTQYF. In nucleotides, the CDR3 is TGTGCCAGCAGTTACGGGGTTAGCACAGATACGCAGTATTTT.

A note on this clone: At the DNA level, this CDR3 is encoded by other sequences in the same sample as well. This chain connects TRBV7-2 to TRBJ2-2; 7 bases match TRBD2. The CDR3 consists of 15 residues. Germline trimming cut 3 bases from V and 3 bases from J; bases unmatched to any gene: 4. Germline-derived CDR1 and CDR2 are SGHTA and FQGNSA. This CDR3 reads CASSLASGYTGELFF. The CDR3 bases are TGTGCCAGCAGCTTGGCTAGCGGATACACCGGGGAGCTGTTTTTT.

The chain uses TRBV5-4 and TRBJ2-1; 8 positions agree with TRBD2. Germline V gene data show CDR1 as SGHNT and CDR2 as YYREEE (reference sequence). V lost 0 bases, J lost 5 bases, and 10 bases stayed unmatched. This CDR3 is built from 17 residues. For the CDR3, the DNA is TGTGCCAGCAGCTTGGTGTGGCGGGGGGCCACGGACAATGAGCAGTTCTTC. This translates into CASSLVWRGATDNEQFF.

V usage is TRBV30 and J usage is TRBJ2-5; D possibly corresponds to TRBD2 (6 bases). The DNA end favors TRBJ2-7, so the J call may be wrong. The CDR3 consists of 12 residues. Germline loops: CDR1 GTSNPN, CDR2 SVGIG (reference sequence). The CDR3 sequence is CAWGAGRYEQYF. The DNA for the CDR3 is TGTGCCTGGGGGGCGGGGCGCTACGAGCAGTACTTC.

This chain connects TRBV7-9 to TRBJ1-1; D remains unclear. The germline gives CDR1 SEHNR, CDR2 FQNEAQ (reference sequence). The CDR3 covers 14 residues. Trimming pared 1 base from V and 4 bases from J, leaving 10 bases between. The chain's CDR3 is CASSLEEGLTEAFF. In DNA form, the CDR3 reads TGTGCCAGCAGCTTAGAAGAGGGCCTCACTGAAGCTTTCTTT.